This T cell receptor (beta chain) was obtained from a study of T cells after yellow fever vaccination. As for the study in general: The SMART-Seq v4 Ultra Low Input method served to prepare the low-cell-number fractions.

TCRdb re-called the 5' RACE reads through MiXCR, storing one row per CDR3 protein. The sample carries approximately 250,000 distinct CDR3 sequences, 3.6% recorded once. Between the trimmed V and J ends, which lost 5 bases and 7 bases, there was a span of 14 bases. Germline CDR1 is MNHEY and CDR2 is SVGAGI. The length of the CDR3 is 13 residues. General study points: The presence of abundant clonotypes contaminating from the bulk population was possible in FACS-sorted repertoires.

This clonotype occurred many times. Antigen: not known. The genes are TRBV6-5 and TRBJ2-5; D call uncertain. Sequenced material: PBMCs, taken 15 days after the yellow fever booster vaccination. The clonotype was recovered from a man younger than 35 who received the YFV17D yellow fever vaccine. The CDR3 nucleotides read TGTGCCAGCAGTCATAGAGATACTGGGACCCAGTACTTC. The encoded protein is CASSHRDTGTQYF.